The rows below give T cell receptor beta chains drawn from one sample of a study of cytomegalovirus exposure and HLA in healthy donors. Libraries were prepared by immunoSEQ multiplex PCR; TCRdb keeps only in-frame clonotypes and omits some of them. The table lists around 180,000 clones, around three quarters of them singletons. The sample comprised PBMCs. The source of these receptors is a woman aged 35 to 49 in good health and CMV-seronegative. Both conserved end residues are part of each CDR3. The D gene is left open where the match is weak. Rows may omit the clone size; those that give it use once, few, many or a size class.

- | - | TRBJ2-3 | TRBV11-3 | CASSLDGTDTQYF | TGTGCCAGCAGCTTAGACGGCACAGATACGCAGTATTTT
TRBD1 | few | TRBJ1-2 | TRBV9 | CASSPWTGQRGYTF | TGTGCCAGCAGCCCCTGGACAGGCCAAAGGGGCTACACCTTC
TRBD2 | - | TRBJ2-7 | TRBV7-6 | CASSLRASGNSYEQYF | TGTGCCAGCAGCCTCCGGGCTAGCGGTAACTCCTACGAGCAGTACTTC
- | - | TRBJ2-5 | TRBV19 | CASRRLVGGQETQYF | TGTGCCAGTAGGCGCCTGGTCGGGGGCCAAGAGACCCAGTACTTC
- | - | TRBJ1-1 | TRBV29-1 | CSVVLPQGSPEAFF | TGCAGCGTTGTTCTCCCACAGGGATCCCCTGAAGCTTTCTTT
TRBD2 | - | TRBJ2-1 | TRBV7-9 | CASSQPSGGTNEQFF | TGTGCCAGCAGCCAACCTAGCGGGGGGACCAATGAGCAGTTCTTC
TRBD2 | once | TRBJ2-7 | TRBV11-2 | CASSSSGSGASEQYF | TGTGCCAGCAGCTCCTCAGGTAGCGGGGCTAGCGAGCAGTACTTC
TRBD1 | - | TRBJ1-6 | TRBV28 | CASSPDRGSPLHF | TGTGCCAGCAGTCCGGACAGGGGTTCACCCCTCCACTTT
TRBD1 | - | TRBJ2-7 | TRBV30 | CAWGTGDNEQYF | TGTGCCTGGGGGACAGGGGACAACGAGCAGTACTTC
TRBD2 | - | TRBJ2-3 | TRBV7-8 | CASSFASGGDTQYF | TGTGCCAGCAGCTTCGCAAGCGGGGGGGATACGCAGTATTTT
TRBD1 | - | TRBJ1-4 | TRBV30 | CAWSLLGTGEKLFF | TGTGCCTGGAGCCTACTTGGGACAGGGGAAAAGCTGTTTTTT
- | - | TRBJ2-5 | TRBV30 | CAWSVSGGGMAQYF | TGTGCCTGGAGTGTATCTGGCGGAGGAATGGCCCAGTACTTC
TRBD2 | - | TRBJ2-3 | TRBV2 | CASSAGTPGGQYF | TGTGCCAGCAGTGCCGGGACCCCGGGAGGGCAGTATTTT
- | - | TRBJ2-7 | TRBV4-3 | CASSQYWTGVSEGYEQYF | TGCGCCAGCAGCCAATATTGGACGGGAGTATCTGAGGGCTACGAGCAGTACTTC
TRBD1 | - | TRBJ1-2 | TRBV6-6 | CASSPGTGRYGYTF | TGTGCCAGCAGTCCCGGGACAGGGAGGTATGGCTACACCTTC
- | - | TRBJ1-3 | TRBV18 | CASSPGSSGNTIYF | TGTGCCAGCTCCCCTGGGAGCTCTGGAAACACCATATATTTT
TRBD1 | - | TRBJ2-1 | TRBV9 | CASSVDPGQGYNEQFF | TGTGCCAGCAGCGTAGATCCGGGACAGGGTTACAATGAGCAGTTCTTC
- | - | TRBJ2-7 | TRBV27 | CASSPYLYPETEQYF | TGTGCCAGCAGTCCGTATCTTTACCCGGAGACCGAGCAGTACTTC
TRBD1 | - | TRBJ1-1 | TRBV6-6 | CASSFPSTGEGTEAFF | TGTGCCAGCAGTTTCCCTTCTACAGGGGAAGGCACTGAAGCTTTCTTT
- | - | TRBJ2-4 | TRBV2 | CASSGTAQGQNIQYF | TGTGCCAGCAGTGGGACAGCCCAAGGCCAAAACATTCAGTACTTC
TRBD1 | - | TRBJ2-7 | TRBV19 | CASSETWDSSYEQYF | TGTGCCAGTAGCGAGACTTGGGACAGCTCCTACGAGCAGTACTTC
- | - | TRBJ2-7 | TRBV5-1 | CASSQTLLVEQYF | TGCGCCAGCAGCCAAACCCTCCTAGTAGAGCAGTACTTC
- | - | TRBJ2-1 | TRBV5-4 | CASSTGYGNEQFF | TGTGCCAGCAGCACAGGGTACGGCAATGAGCAGTTCTTC
- | once | TRBJ2-7 | TRBV6-1 | CASTLAGSYEQYF | TGTGCCAGCACGTTGGCAGGGTCCTACGAGCAGTACTTC
TRBD1 | - | TRBJ1-6 | TRBV6-6 | CASIGQGTSPLHF | TGTGCCAGCATCGGACAGGGGACTTCACCCCTCCACTTT
TRBD2 | - | TRBJ2-2 | TRBV6-4 | CASKAGADTGELFF | TGTGCCAGCAAGGCGGGAGCTGACACCGGGGAGCTGTTTTTT
- | - | TRBJ1-1 | TRBV4-2 | CASSQIWQNLNTEAFF | TGTGCCAGCAGCCAAATTTGGCAGAACCTGAACACTGAAGCTTTCTTT
TRBD1 | - | TRBJ2-6 | TRBV11-2 | CASSLGQARFLTF | TGTGCCAGCAGCTTGGGACAGGCACGCTTCCTGACTTTC
- | - | TRBJ1-2 | TRBV7-2 | CASSPRGAEGGYTF | TGTGCCAGCAGCCCTCGGGGGGCTGAGGGTGGCTACACCTTC
TRBD1 | - | TRBJ2-6 | TRBV7-9 | CASSPLTGTGNSGANVLTF | TGTGCCAGCAGCCCACTAACCGGGACAGGGAACTCTGGGGCCAACGTCCTGACTTTC
TRBD1 | few | TRBJ2-1 | TRBV10-1 | CASSESGQGAKYINEQFF | TGCGCCAGCAGTGAGTCTGGCCAGGGGGCAAAATATATCAATGAGCAGTTCTTC
- | - | TRBJ2-1 | TRBV6-5 | CASSYDRNNEQFF | TGTGCCAGCAGTTATGATAGAAACAATGAGCAGTTCTTC
- | - | TRBJ2-1 | TRBV9 | CASSVGTNNEQFF | TGTGCCAGCAGCGTAGGGACTAACAATGAGCAGTTCTTC
- | few | TRBJ1-1 | TRBV6-5 | CASSYTRDTEAFF | TGTGCCAGCAGTTACACGCGGGACACTGAAGCTTTCTTT
- | - | TRBJ2-5 | TRBV6-5 | CASSLNRETQYF | TGTGCCAGCAGCCTAAATCGGGAGACCCAGTACTTC
TRBD2 | - | TRBJ2-1 | TRBV2 | CASSGWTSSDNEQFF | TGTGCCAGCAGTGGTTGGACTAGCTCGGACAATGAGCAGTTCTTC
- | - | TRBJ1-1 | TRBV7-9 | CASSLVGGGAEAFF | TGTGCCAGCAGCTTAGTAGGTGGGGGGGCTGAAGCTTTCTTT
- | - | TRBJ1-1 | TRBV29-1 | CSVGGRYNTEAFF | TGCAGCGTTGGAGGCAGATATAACACTGAAGCTTTCTTT
- | - | TRBJ1-1 | TRBV9 | CASSVGAGLSTEAFF | TGTGCCAGCAGCGTTGGGGCGGGGCTGTCCACTGAAGCTTTCTTT
TRBD2 | - | TRBJ2-7 | TRBV4-1 | CASSQAGGNVYEQYF | TGCGCCAGCAGCCAAGCCGGGGGGAATGTCTACGAGCAGTACTTC
TRBD2 | - | TRBJ2-7 | TRBV28 | CASSPTTSGRYEQYF | TGTGCCAGCAGTCCAACGACTAGCGGGAGGTACGAGCAGTACTTC
TRBD1 | - | TRBJ2-7 | TRBV27 | CASSLSGQFYEQYF | TGTGCCAGCAGTTTATCGGGACAGTTCTACGAGCAGTACTTC
- | - | TRBJ2-3 | TRBV7-2 | CASSRTRRDTQYF | TGTGCCAGCAGCCGAACTAGGAGGGATACGCAGTATTTT
TRBD1 | - | TRBJ2-7 | TRBV6-6 | CASRTGATYEQYF | TGTGCCAGTAGGACAGGCGCAACCTACGAGCAGTACTTC
TRBD2 | - | TRBJ2-7 | TRBV6-5 | CASRPGLAGVYEQYF | TGTGCCAGCAGACCCGGACTAGCGGGCGTTTACGAGCAGTACTTC
TRBD1 | - | TRBJ1-1 | TRBV7-2 | CASSSRQGATEAFF | TGTGCCAGCAGCTCCAGACAGGGGGCGACTGAAGCTTTCTTT
- | few | TRBJ1-4 | TRBV5-4 | CASSPGLANEKLFF | TGTGCCAGCAGCCCGGGACTGGCTAATGAAAAACTGTTTTTT
- | - | TRBJ1-5 | TRBV9 | CASSVAMGANQPQHF | TGTGCCAGCAGCGTAGCTATGGGAGCAAATCAGCCCCAGCATTTT
TRBD1 | - | TRBJ1-4 | TRBV28 | CASRRQGARGNEKLFF | TGTGCCAGCAGGAGACAGGGGGCGCGGGGTAATGAAAAACTGTTTTTT
- | - | TRBJ1-1 | TRBV19 | CASSIDRAQNTEAFF | TGTGCCAGTAGTATAGACAGGGCGCAGAACACTGAAGCTTTCTTT
- | - | TRBJ1-4 | TRBV4-3 | CASSPLTTTNEKLFF | TGCGCCAGCAGCCCTCTGACAACAACTAATGAAAAACTGTTTTTT
- | - | TRBJ1-4 | TRBV4-2 | CASSRGPTNTEKLFF | TGTGCCAGCAGCCGAGGGCCCACGAATACTGAAAAACTGTTTTTT
TRBD1 | - | TRBJ2-5 | TRBV7-9 | CASSSTGSQETQYF | TGTGCCAGCAGCTCGACAGGGAGCCAAGAGACCCAGTACTTC
- | - | TRBJ2-2 | TRBV14 | CASSQFNGELFF | TGTGCCAGCAGCCAATTTAACGGGGAGCTGTTTTTT
- | once | TRBJ2-4 | TRBV7-3 | CASSAGLGNIQYF | TGTGCCAGCAGCGCAGGACTGGGGAACATTCAGTACTTC
TRBD1 | - | TRBJ2-5 | TRBV19 | CASTTGSRETQYF | TGTGCCAGTACGACAGGGTCGCGGGAGACCCAGTACTTC
- | once | TRBJ2-1 | TRBV7-8 | CASSLELGNLYEQFF | TGTGCCAGCAGCTTAGAACTAGGGAACCTCTATGAGCAGTTCTTC
- | - | TRBJ1-5 | TRBV30 | CAWSVLGNQPQHF | TGTGCCTGGAGTGTACTTGGCAATCAGCCCCAGCATTTT
- | - | TRBJ2-2 | TRBV19 | CASSIARVAGELFF | TGTGCCAGTAGTATTGCCAGGGTGGCCGGGGAGCTGTTTTTT
TRBD1 | - | TRBJ2-5 | TRBV19 | CASTAQGAGETQYF | TGTGCCAGTACCGCACAGGGGGCTGGAGAGACCCAGTACTTC